The 32 T cell receptor beta chains below were found in one sample sequenced in a study of CD8 T cells in Susac syndrome. The RNA, about 0.5 to 1 ug, was put through reverse transcription using random hexamers. TCRdb independently ran MiXCR on the immunoSEQ multiplex PCR reads; one entry per CDR3 protein. The data show 200,000 or so distinct CDR3 sequences, with 95% seen just once and more than 0.09% held by the top ten. Sequenced material: CD4+ T cells from PBMCs. The receptors originated from a human donor with multiple sclerosis.

The chain recombines TRBV4-1 with TRBJ2-7, with 10 nucleotides matching TRBD2. Germline-derived CDR1 and CDR2 are MGHRA and YSYEKL. The CDR3 spans 15 residues. V trimming: 5 bases; J trimming: 5 bases; junction bases outside the gene matches: 9. CDR3 sequence reads: CASSSTLAGAHEQYF. CDR3 in DNA: TGCGCCAGCAGCTCAACCCTAGCGGGAGCACACGAGCAGTACTTC.

V usage is TRBV6-5 and J usage is TRBJ1-5; 8 nucleotides match TRBD1. The CDR3 sequence is 16 residues long. V trimming: 4 bases; J trimming: 0 bases; junction bases outside the gene matches: 5. The germline V gene has CDR1 MNHEY and CDR2 SVGAGI. The chain's CDR3 is CASSLRQGSSNQPQHF. As DNA, the CDR3 is TGTGCCAGCAGTTTGCGACAGGGGTCTAGCAATCAGCCCCAGCATTTT.

The chain recombines TRBV6-5 with TRBJ2-7; 7 bases align to TRBD1. The CDR3 consists of 14 residues. Trimming at V came to 6 bases and at J to 3 bases, leaving 8 bases not matched to a gene. Germline values: CDR1 MNHEY, CDR2 SVGAGI. For the CDR3, the DNA is TGTGCCAGCAGGCAGACAGGGTCAAGCTACGAGCAGTACTTC. It specifies CASRQTGSSYEQYF.

This clonotype has a single count. The CDR3 is CASSLGGGIYEQYF. The CDR3 DNA reads as TGTGCCAGCAGCTTAGGTGGGGGGATCTACGAGCAGTACTTC. V gene TRBV13 combines with J gene TRBJ2-7, with D possibly TRBD2 on 6 matching bases. This CDR3 spans 14 amino acids. V was pared by 0 bases and J by 3 bases, with 9 bases between. The germline V gene encodes CDR1 PRHDT and CDR2 FYEKMQ (reference sequence).

The chain links TRBV6-2 or TRBV6-3 to TRBJ2-1; possibly TRBD2 for D (8 bases). There are 16 residues in the CDR3. The V gene lost 8 bases and the J gene lost 1 base, with 18 bases spanning the gap. Germline V lookup: CDR1 MNHEY, CDR2 SVGEGT. The DNA of the CDR3 is TGTGCCAGCGGGACTAGAGCGGGACAGTCCTACAATGAGCAGTTCTTC. Translating gives CASGTRAGQSYNEQFF.

The gene calls are TRBV7-2 and TRBJ2-3; D possibly corresponds to TRBD2 (6 bases). The germline CDR1 and CDR2 sequences are SGHTA and FQGNSA. There are 15 residues in the CDR3. Trimming pared 5 bases from V and 4 bases from J, leaving 16 bases between. The CDR3 bases are TGTGCCAGCAGCCTCCGACAAGGGACTGCAGATACGCAGTATTTT. Amino acids: CASSLRQGTADTQYF.

The chain is built from TRBV2 and TRBJ1-1; possibly TRBD1 for D (6 bases). The CDR3 is made up of 14 amino acids. CDR1 SNHLY and CDR2 FYNNEI come from the germline V gene. The V gene lost 4 bases and the J gene lost 5 bases, with 14 bases spanning the gap. The CDR3 nucleotides read TGTGCCAGCAGTGGAAGGGGGGCGCGGACTGAAGCTTTCTTT. Protein: CASSGRGARTEAFF.

The J gene is TRBJ2-5, the V gene TRBV4-1, with D tentatively TRBD1 or TRBD2 (5 bases each). Trimming took off 4 bases at V and 4 bases at J, with 19 bases between the two ends. CDR3 length equals 16 residues. Germline CDR1 and CDR2: MGHRA and YSYEKL. The CDR3 region has the DNA TGCGCCAGCAGCCCCTGGCCAGGGAGTTCTTCAGAGACCCAGTACTTC. Its translation is CASSPWPGSSSETQYF.

The chain recombines TRBV20-1 with TRBJ2-5; D is unresolved. There are 12 residues in the CDR3. Between the trimmed V and J ends, which lost 3 bases and 4 bases, there was a span of 9 bases. Germline loops: CDR1 DFQATT, CDR2 SNEGSKA (reference sequence). CDR3 coding DNA: TGCAGTGCTAGCTTACCCCCAGAGACCCAGTACTTC. Translated, it gives CSASLPPETQYF.

V gene TRBV28 combines with J gene TRBJ2-7; D is uncertain. The CDR3 sequence is 12 residues long. V lost 5 bases to trimming and J lost 3 bases, with 8 bases between them. From germline, CDR1 is MDHEN and CDR2 SYDVKM. In nucleotides, the CDR3 is TGTGCCAGCAGTCGTTTAGGCTACGAGCAGTACTTC. This encodes CASSRLGYEQYF.

This chain links TRBV30 with TRBJ2-7, with D perhaps TRBD1 (6 bases). The CDR3 extends over 13 amino acids. The V end lost 2 bases, the J end lost 4 bases, and 12 bases lay between the germline ends. Looked up from germline, CDR1 is GTSNPN and CDR2 is SVGIG (reference sequence). The CDR3 sequence: CAWSRRQGYEQYF. The CDR3 nucleotides read TGTGCCTGGAGTAGGAGGCAGGGGTACGAGCAGTACTTC.

This chain links TRBV5-1 with TRBJ2-1, with D unresolved. The CDR3 runs 15 residues. V shed 4 bases and J shed 9 bases, with 20 bases lying between them. CDR1 SGHRS and CDR2 YFSETQ come from the germline V gene. The CDR3, as DNA: TGCGCCAGCAGCCCCGATAATAAGGGTCTCGCTGAGCAGTTCTTC. This translates into CASSPDNKGLAEQFF.

CDR3 protein: CASSRNSNTDTQYF. CDR3 nucleotide sequence: TGTGCCAGCAGCCGGAACTCGAACACAGATACGCAGTATTTT. The genes are TRBV12-3 or TRBV12-4 and TRBJ2-3; no firm D call. V lost 6 bases to trimming and J lost 2 bases, with 12 bases between them. CDR3 size: 14 residues.

J is TRBJ2-5 and V is TRBV28; D is ambiguous. The CDR3 is 14 amino acids. V was clipped by 5 bases and J by 5 bases, with 15 bases between them. Germline loops: CDR1 MDHEN, CDR2 SYDVKM. Here the CDR3 reads CASSLYTPSETQYF. The CDR3 region has the DNA TGTGCCAGCAGTCTCTACACCCCGAGTGAGACCCAGTACTTC.

This chain links TRBV20-1 with TRBJ2-2, with TRBD1 identical over 8 bases. Per the germline V gene, CDR1 is DFQATT and CDR2 is SNEGSKA (reference sequence). J was trimmed by 5 bases and V by 5 bases; bases with no gene match: 4. The CDR3 consists of 13 residues. CDR3 in amino acids: CSARTGWTGELFF. The DNA of the CDR3 is TGCAGTGCTCGGACAGGGTGGACCGGGGAGCTGTTTTTT.

The chain couples TRBV30 to TRBJ2-3, with TRBD2 identical over 11 bases. The CDR3 is 12 amino acids. V was clipped by 3 bases and J by 15 bases; unmatched bases: 8. CDR1 GTSNPN and CDR2 SVGIG come from the germline V gene (reference sequence). In DNA, the CDR3 is TGTGCCTGGAGACCACTAGCGGGGGCATCATATTTT. The encoded protein is CAWRPLAGASYF.

CDR3: CAISVSNPTYEQYF. CDR3 nucleotides: TGTGCCATCAGTGTTTCCAACCCAACCTACGAGCAGTACTTC. This chain links TRBV10-3 with TRBJ2-7; D not resolved. CDR3 length equals 14 residues. V was trimmed by 4 bases and J by 2 bases, leaving 12 bases between them. Germline V gene data show CDR1 as ENHRY and CDR2 as SYGVKD.

The chain is built from TRBV11-2 and TRBJ2-1; 7 positions match TRBD2. The CDR3 has 14 residues. The V and J ends lost 3 bases and 6 bases, in that order; junction bases with no gene match: 5. The germline gives CDR1 SGHAT, CDR2 FQNNGV. The CDR3 loop is CASSLSGRVNEQFF. CDR3 coding DNA: TGTGCCAGCAGCTTGTCAGGGAGGGTCAATGAGCAGTTCTTC.

This rearrangement joins TRBV15 to TRBJ1-4; 9 bases fit TRBD1. Germline loops: CDR1 LNHNV, CDR2 YYDKDF (reference sequence). This CDR3 region has 12 residues. Trimming took 5 bases from V and 15 from J; bases not matched to a gene: 7. The CDR3 loop is CATSFPGTGLFF. CDR3 sequence (DNA): TGTGCCACCAGCTTCCCCGGGACAGGGTTGTTTTTT.

The rearrangement joins TRBV6-5 to TRBJ2-3; perhaps D is TRBD1 or TRBD2 (6 bases each). Germline V gene lookup returns CDR1 MNHEY and CDR2 SVGAGI. This CDR3 is 15 amino acids long. The ends were cut back, 4 bases at V and 4 bases at J, with 15 bases in the middle. In nucleotides, the CDR3 is TGTGCCAGCAGTTCCCGGGGTAGGGGGGCAGATACGCAGTATTTT. Amino acid sequence: CASSSRGRGADTQYF.

The chain is built from TRBV24-1 and TRBJ2-5; possible D gene TRBD1, 5 bases. The CDR3 length is 13 residues. The V gene lost 4 bases and the J gene lost 10 bases, with 15 bases spanning the gap. The germline V gene encodes CDR1 KGHDR and CDR2 SFDVKD. For the CDR3, the DNA is TGTGCCACCAGTGACATTGACGTCGGACACCAGTACTTC. This translates into CATSDIDVGHQYF.

The V gene is TRBV20-1, the J gene TRBJ2-7, with D possibly being TRBD1 (6 bases). The ends were cut back, 2 bases at V and 5 bases at J, with 13 bases in the middle. CDR1 and CDR2 (germline): DFQATT, SNEGSKA (reference sequence). There are 13 residues in the CDR3. CDR3 DNA: TGCAGTGCTAGACTACCAGACAGGAACGAGCAGTACTTC. Its translation is CSARLPDRNEQYF.

The chain uses TRBV29-1 and TRBJ2-3; 10 nucleotides agree with TRBD2. The CDR3 totals 15 residues. The V gene's germline CDR1 is SQVTM and CDR2 ANQGSEA. Unmatched junction bases numbered 6, after V lost 4 bases and J lost 2 bases. Here the CDR3 DNA reads TGCAGCGTTGTCCAGAGCGGGGGGGCCACAGATACGCAGTATTTT. It codes for CSVVQSGGATDTQYF.

This rearrangement joins TRBV19 to TRBJ2-7, with D unclear. The CDR3 length is 13 residues. CDR1 LNHDA and CDR2 SQIVND come from the germline V gene (reference sequence). V shed 3 bases and J shed 3 bases, with 9 bases lying between them. CDR3 protein: CASSMKGDYEQYF. CDR3 coding DNA: TGTGCCAGTAGTATGAAGGGTGACTACGAGCAGTACTTC.

The chain employs TRBV20-1 and TRBJ1-5, with 8 positions matching TRBD1. V dropped 0 bases and J dropped 3; count of bases not matched to a gene: 10. The CDR3 length is 17 residues. Germline lookup yields CDR1 DFQATT and CDR2 SNEGSKA (reference sequence). The CDR3 DNA is TGCAGTGCTAGAGATCACCCCTGGACAGGGCCCAATCAGCCCCAGCATTTT. The encoded protein is CSARDHPWTGPNQPQHF.

The gene calls are TRBV13 and TRBJ2-7, with a possible D match to TRBD1 (5 bases). The CDR3 is made up of 15 amino acids. V gave up 0 bases and J gave up 6 bases, with 15 bases separating them. CDR1 and CDR2 (germline): PRHDT, FYEKMQ (reference sequence). In DNA form, the CDR3 reads TGTGCCAGCAGCTTAGGGGACATCCGTAGGAGCGAGCAGTACTTC. Translating it yields CASSLGDIRRSEQYF.

The chain carries TRBV5-1 and TRBJ1-5; D is possibly TRBD1 (6 bases). The ends were cut back, 2 bases at V and 5 bases at J, with 11 bases in the middle. This CDR3 is 14 amino acids long. Looked up from germline, CDR1 is SGHRS and CDR2 is YFSETQ. CDR3 nucleotide sequence: TGCGCCAGCAGCTTAGGACAGCTTGATCAGCCCCAGCATTTT. Translated, it gives CASSLGQLDQPQHF.

This clonotype was seen once. The gene calls are TRBV15 and TRBJ1-6; D is perhaps TRBD1 (5 bases). Germline V gives CDR1 LNHNV, CDR2 YYDKDF (reference sequence). The CDR3 covers 16 residues. V lost 1 base to trimming and J lost 6 bases, with 13 bases between them. DNA for the CDR3: TGTGCCACCAGCAGAGGTTTCGGGACCTCTAATTCACCCCTCCACTTT. Protein sequence: CATSRGFGTSNSPLHF.

This sequence joins TRBV12-3 or TRBV12-4 and TRBJ2-7; D is perhaps TRBD2 (5 bases). The CDR3 length is 19 residues. V shed 5 bases and J shed 0 bases, with 26 bases lying between them. Here the CDR3 reads CASSPWAGAPQTSSYEQYF. CDR3 coding DNA: TGTGCCAGCAGTCCCTGGGCGGGTGCACCACAAACTTCCTCCTACGAGCAGTACTTC.

The V and J genes are TRBV4-2 and TRBJ2-7; 8 positions match TRBD1. CDR3 length: 17 amino acids. CDR1 is LGHNA, CDR2 YNFKEQ, per germline. V was clipped by 2 bases and J by 5 bases; unmatched bases: 14. CDR3 residues: CASSQLDTTGAKNEQYF. Written as DNA, the CDR3 is TGTGCCAGCAGCCAACTCGACACGACAGGGGCGAAGAACGAGCAGTACTTC.

The V call is TRBV14, the J call TRBJ1-1; D ambiguous. Trimming pared 0 bases from V and 2 bases from J, leaving 13 bases between. The CDR3 runs 16 residues. The germline V gene has CDR1 SGHDN and CDR2 FVKESK. The CDR3 bases are TGTGCCAGCAGCCAAGAATCTCGGCAGGCTAACACTGAAGCTTTCTTT. Its protein is CASSQESRQANTEAFF. The full variable domain, with the rest looked up from reference TRBV14 and TRBJ1-1, is EAGVTQFPSHSVIEKGQTVTLRCDPISGHDNLYWYRRVMGKEIKFLLHFVKESKQDESGMPNNRFLAERTGGTYSTLKVQPAELEDSGVYFCASSQESRQANTEAFFGQGTRLTVV.

The chain uses TRBV18 and TRBJ2-7, with 8 bases aligning to TRBD2. This CDR3 is built from 12 residues. V lost 8 bases, J lost 5 bases, and 5 bases stayed unmatched. Germline V gene data show CDR1 as KGHSH and CDR2 as LQKENI. CDR3 nucleotides: TGTGCCAGCGGCCCGGGGGGGCACGAGCAGTACTTC. Translating gives CASGPGGHEQYF.